This T cell receptor beta chain originates from a study of blood T cells in healthy people across ages. A second about 6 to 12 cycle PCR used barcoded and J-beta primers. TCRdb reprocessed the 5' RACE reads via MiXCR and lists one record per CDR3 protein. The sample has 600,000 to 1,000,000 distinct CDR3 sequences; approximately 25% are singletons. The CDR3 covers 14 residues. Germline CDR1 reads SGHTA; CDR2 reads FQGNSA. V lost 4 bases, J lost 1 base, and 10 bases lay in between. This sample also belongs to another study, concerning T cells of mothers and their children. That paper adds: Each donor was one of three healthy Caucasian mothers or one of their six children. Slightly higher but non-significant overlap marked related mother-child pairs versus unrelated pairs.

The sample consisted of blood. This receptor was taken from a boy younger than 18 in good health. The V call is TRBV7-2, the J call TRBJ1-1, with D possibly TRBD1 on 5 matching bases. The CDR3 region has the DNA TGTGCCAGCAGCTCCTGGGGCAGGAACACTGAAGCTTTCTTT. This sequence encodes CASSSWGRNTEAFF. The full variable domain, rest sourced from reference TRBV7-2 and TRBJ1-1, is GAGVSQSPSNKVTEKGKDVELRCDPISGHTALYWYRQSLGQGLEFLIYFQGNSAPDKSGLPSDRFSAERTGGSVSTLTIQRTQQEDSAVYLCASSSWGRNTEAFFGQGTRLTVV.